The clone carrying this TCR beta chain was seen repeatedly, ten times or more. No antigen is known for it. This CDR3 comprises 16 residues. Germline loops: CDR1 SEHNR, CDR2 FQNEAQ (reference sequence). The ends lost 2 bases at V and 6 bases at J; junction bases unmatched: 8. Among the patients, none had received any treatment before thyroid surgery. Original methodology: For papillary thyroid cancer, a distant-metastasis classifier was constructed from CDR3 differences observed across clinicopathological groups. MiXCR re-clonotyped the PCR reads for TCRdb. The V and J calls and clone size are TCRdb's, not the authors'. This table has around 20,000 clones, around a sixth appearing once. This specimen comes from a study of metastatic and nonmetastatic thyroid tumors. Study information: For malignant and benign thyroid patients, tumor or nodule tissue and blood were the sources whose repertoires were compared.

Study-wide points: Versus benign nodules, malignant thyroid tumors reportedly had significantly higher TCR beta diversity, in blood and tumor.

The rearrangement uses TRBV7-9 and TRBJ2-7; 12 bases match TRBD2. The TCR sequence derives from a male donor with papillary thyroid cancer or a benign thyroid nodule (not recorded which). Some clones in this sample may be carry-over from other donors' samples. Material for sequencing was blood. The CDR3 is CASSLSSGLAGREQYF. CDR3 DNA sequence: TGTGCCAGCAGCTTAAGTTCGGGACTAGCGGGCCGCGAGCAGTACTTC. Drawing the rest from reference TRBV7-9 and TRBJ2-7, the complete variable domain is DTGVSQNPRHKITKRGQNVTFRCDPISEHNRLYWYRQTLGQGPEFLTYFQNEAQLEKSRLLSDRFSAERPKGSFSTLEIQRTEQGDSAMYLCASSLSSGLAGREQYFGPGTRLTVT.